One sample yielded the 19 T cell receptor beta chains listed below, sequenced in a study of vaccination effects on CD4 cells after COVID-19. After expansion with viral peptide pools in the ViraFEST assay, antigen-specific CD4+ T cells were sequenced. After more than 8 days in culture, the CD4+ T cells were isolated. Previously uninfected by SARS-CoV-2, the vaccine recipients also showed negative nucleocapsid antibodies. This table comes from immunoSEQ multiplex PCR, and its TCRdb copy is limited to in-frame clones, with some not included. Here the sample spans fewer than 30,000 clones, 76% being singletons. No antigen has been assigned to these receptors. Source: CD4+ T cells from PBMCs cultured with HCoV-NL63 spike peptides, taken before COVID-19 vaccination. The receptors were gathered from a human donor who received a COVID-19 vaccine.

The chain carries TRBV6-4 and TRBJ2-7, with 10 bases lining up with TRBD2. CDR1 MRHNA and CDR2 SNTAGT come from the germline V gene. The J segment lost 2 bases and the V segment lost 5 bases, leaving 9 bases of the junction unmatched. The CDR3 runs to 16 residues. DNA of the CDR3: TGTGCCAGCAGTTGGGTAGCTAGCGGGAGCCCCTACGAGCAGTACTTC. It translates to CASSWVASGSPYEQYF.

The chain has TRBV4-1 and TRBJ2-1, with D uncertain. With 0 bases removed from V and 8 bases from J, the gap between germline ends came to 11 bases. CDR3 length: 14 residues. The germline gives CDR1 MGHRA, CDR2 YSYEKL. The CDR3 spells CASSQDLQFDEQFF. DNA of the CDR3: TGCGCCAGCAGCCAAGATCTTCAGTTTGATGAGCAGTTCTTC.

The V and J genes are TRBV5-4 and TRBJ2-2, with 8 bases identical to TRBD1. The CDR3 runs to 17 residues. Trimming at V came to 3 bases and at J to 2 bases, leaving 9 bases not matched to a gene. The germline gives CDR1 SGHNT, CDR2 YYREEE (reference sequence). CDR3 protein: CASSSKDRGVNTGELFF. The CDR3 DNA follows: TGTGCCAGCAGCTCGAAAGACAGGGGTGTAAACACCGGGGAGCTGTTTTTT.

The rearrangement joins TRBV7-9 to TRBJ1-1; TRBD1 might be the D (5 bases). The germline V and J ends were trimmed by 6 bases and 4 bases, with 12 bases remaining between them. Looked up from germline, CDR1 is SEHNR and CDR2 is FQNEAQ (reference sequence). The CDR3 runs 13 residues. Written as DNA, the CDR3 is TGTGCCAGCAGACCCCGTGGGGGCACTGAAGCTTTCTTT. Translation gives CASRPRGGTEAFF.

This CDR3 reads CASSPDINTEAFF. CDR3 DNA: TGTGCCAGCAGCCCGGACATTAACACTGAAGCTTTCTTT. The rearrangement links TRBV3-1 (or the pseudogene TRBV3-2) to TRBJ1-1, with D possibly matching TRBD1 (5 bases). The V and J ends lost 4 bases and 2 bases respectively, with 8 bases between them. Germline CDR1 and CDR2: LGHDT and YNNKEL (reference sequence). The CDR3 has 13 residues.

The chain couples TRBV6-1 to TRBJ2-3, with TRBD2 identical over 10 bases. CDR1 is MNHNS, CDR2 SASEGT, per germline. This CDR3 has 17 amino acids. J lost 5 bases, V lost 1 base, and 9 bases had no gene match. This CDR3 reads CASSEEWSGGDGDTQYF. CDR3 in DNA: TGTGCCAGCAGTGAAGAGTGGAGCGGGGGGGATGGAGATACGCAGTATTTT.

The chain is built from TRBV15 and TRBJ1-5; TRBD1 might be the D (5 bases). V lost 5 bases and J 3 bases, leaving 8 bases between the germline ends. This CDR3 has 13 residues. Germline loops: CDR1 LNHNV, CDR2 YYDKDF (reference sequence). CDR3 DNA sequence: TGTGCCACCAGCCAGGGAATCAATCAGCCCCAGCATTTT. It encodes CATSQGINQPQHF.

This clone is judged large (0.1 to 1%). V is TRBV10-3 and J is TRBJ1-1; 7 positions agree with TRBD1. Per germline, CDR1 ENHRY and CDR2 SYGVKD. The ends lost 3 bases at V and 2 bases at J; junction bases unmatched: 6. The CDR3 is 15 amino acids. The CDR3 nucleotides are TGTGCCATCAGTGATTCCGGGACAGTAAACACTGAAGCTTTCTTT. Its protein is CAISDSGTVNTEAFF.

This clone was seen just once. The V and J genes are TRBV7-9 and TRBJ2-1; 11 bases are a match to TRBD2. Germline V CDR1 and CDR2: SEHNR, FQNEAQ (reference sequence). This CDR3 is built from 13 residues. V shed 10 bases, J shed 8 bases, and the junction held 7 bases outside the gene matches. CDR3 amino acids: CATTSGSTDEQFF. CDR3 sequence (DNA): TGTGCCACTACTAGCGGGAGTACCGATGAGCAGTTCTTC. Looking up the rest from reference TRBV7-9 and TRBJ2-1 gives the full variable domain: DTGVSQNPRHKITKRGQNVTFRCDPISEHNRLYWYRQTLGQGPEFLTYFQNEAQLEKSRLLSDRFSAERPKGSFSTLEIQRTEQGDSAMYLCATTSGSTDEQFFGPGTRLTVL.

The CDR3 here is CAWSVRGPKNIQYF. CDR3 in DNA: TGTGCCTGGAGTGTTCGGGGGCCCAAAAACATTCAGTACTTC. The chain uses TRBV30 and TRBJ2-4, with D perhaps assigned TRBD1 or TRBD2 (6 bases each). Germline V gene lookup returns CDR1 GTSNPN and CDR2 SVGIG (reference sequence). This CDR3 has 14 amino acids. V lost 0 bases to trimming and J lost 2 bases, with 8 bases between them.

V and J are TRBV3-1 (or the pseudogene TRBV3-2) and TRBJ2-1; D is undetermined. The CDR3 is 14 residues long. Looked up from germline, CDR1 is LGHDT and CDR2 is YNNKEL (reference sequence). V lost 1 base and J lost 10, with 14 bases in between. This chain's CDR3 is CASSQASRRREQFF. The CDR3, as DNA: TGTGCCAGCAGCCAAGCCTCCAGGCGTCGAGAGCAGTTCTTC.

V usage is TRBV6-5 and J usage is TRBJ2-3, with D perhaps TRBD1 (6 bases). CDR3 length: 12 residues. Germline CDR1 is MNHEY and CDR2 is SVGAGI. V lost 2 bases to trimming and J lost 6 bases, with 6 bases between them. CDR3 protein: CASSYQGDTQYF. Written as DNA, the CDR3 is TGTGCCAGCAGTTACCAGGGGGATACGCAGTATTTT.

The CDR3 loop reads CASSLAGNLLQETQYF. In DNA form, the CDR3 reads TGCGCCAGCAGCTTGGCTGGAAACCTTCTCCAAGAGACCCAGTACTTC. The gene calls are TRBV5-1 and TRBJ2-5; D uncertain. CDR3 size: 16 residues. V was clipped by 0 bases and J by 1 base, with 13 bases between them. CDR1 and CDR2 from the germline V gene are SGHRS and YFSETQ.

This clone was recorded once. The sample holds other DNA sequences that translate to the same CDR3. The chain joins TRBV19 to TRBJ1-1; the D is unclear. CDR1 is LNHDA, CDR2 SQIVND, per germline (reference sequence). This CDR3 has 13 residues. Deletions cut 4 bases from V and 0 bases from J, with 6 bases between. The CDR3 loop reads CASSSGLNTEAFF. CDR3 nucleotides: TGTGCCAGTAGTAGTGGACTGAACACTGAAGCTTTCTTT.

This clone was seen more than once but under ten times. The chain uses TRBV7-9 and TRBJ1-2, with a weak D call TRBD1 (5 bases). V lost 2 bases and J 3 bases, leaving 10 bases between the germline ends. Germline V gene data show CDR1 as SEHNR and CDR2 as FQNEAQ (reference sequence). The CDR3 is made up of 14 amino acids. The CDR3 bases are TGTGCCAGCAGCTTAATTGGGGGTGACTATGGCTACACCTTC. Its protein is CASSLIGGDYGYTF.

This clone came up a few times. CDR3: CASGSGGQNTEAFF. The CDR3 DNA follows: TGTGCTAGTGGTTCGGGGGGACAGAACACTGAAGCTTTCTTT. The rearrangement joins TRBV12-5 to TRBJ1-1; tentatively, D is TRBD1 (6 bases). V shed 4 bases and J shed 1 base, with 10 bases lying between them. This CDR3 region has 14 residues. Germline V gene lookup returns CDR1 LGHNT and CDR2 FRNRAP.

The chain carries TRBV7-8 and TRBJ1-5; TRBD1 agrees at 9 bases. Per germline, CDR1 SGHVS and CDR2 FQNEAQ. The CDR3 is made up of 15 amino acids. The ends lost 3 bases at V and 9 bases at J; junction bases unmatched: 9. The CDR3 region has the DNA TGTGCCAGCAGCTTTGACAGGGGGGGGTTAGGGCCCCAGCATTTT. This codes for CASSFDRGGLGPQHF.

The rearrangement links TRBV19 to TRBJ1-3; TRBD1 is a possible D gene (6 bases). CDR1 is LNHDA, CDR2 SQIVND, per germline (reference sequence). This CDR3 spans 15 amino acids. V lost 0 bases and J lost 3, with 9 bases in between. The CDR3 sequence: CASSIDPGVGNTIYF. Here the CDR3 DNA reads TGTGCCAGTAGTATAGACCCAGGGGTTGGAAACACCATATATTTT. The full variable domain, its missing parts supplied by reference TRBV19 and TRBJ1-3, is DGGITQSPKYLFRKEGQNVTLSCEQNLNHDAMYWYRQDPGQGLRLIYYSQIVNDFQKGDIAEGYSVSREKKESFPLTVTSAQKNPTAFYLCASSIDPGVGNTIYFGEGSWLTVV.

The chain is built from TRBV13 and TRBJ2-7; 12 nucleotides agree with TRBD2. Germline lookup yields CDR1 PRHDT and CDR2 FYEKMQ (reference sequence). J lost 4 bases, V lost 5 bases, and 9 bases had no gene match. The CDR3 is made up of 16 amino acids. The CDR3 region is CASSKLAGGPGYEQYF. The CDR3 nucleotides read TGTGCCAGCAGCAAGCTAGCGGGGGGGCCTGGATACGAGCAGTACTTC. The whole variable domain, remainder taken from reference TRBV13 and TRBJ2-7, is AAGVIQSPRHLIKEKRETATLKCYPIPRHDTVYWYQQGPGQDPQFLISFYEKMQSDKGSIPDRFSAQQFSDYHSELNMSSLELGDSALYFCASSKLAGGPGYEQYFGPGTRLTVT.